This passage covers 29 T cell receptor beta chains from one sample sequenced in a study of T cells in Graves' hyperthyroidism and ophthalmopathy. Amplified regions were TCR beta CDR3 sequences from RNA transcripts. Carried out on the TCR CDR3, a first-round RT-PCR used the HTBI primer set. TCRdb reprocessed the multiplex PCR reads with MiXCR, giving one entry per CDR3 protein. This repertoire shows some 300,000 distinct CDR3 sequences, 10% to 15% found once; its top ten account for roughly 8.5%. Sequenced sample: blood. The receptors here all came from a woman younger than 45 with Graves' hyperthyroidism that later progressed to Graves' ophthalmopathy.

At least ten counts were recorded for this clonotype. V and J are TRBV18 and TRBJ1-1; D perhaps matches TRBD1 (6 bases). The CDR3 runs 14 residues. V was shortened by 1 base and J by 3 bases, with 9 bases between the two germline ends. The germline V gene encodes CDR1 KGHSH and CDR2 LQKENI. CDR3 in amino acids: CASSPLDSHTEAFF. CDR3 DNA: TGTGCCAGCTCACCACTGGACAGCCACACTGAAGCTTTCTTT.

This clonotype occurred many times. The chain couples TRBV2 to TRBJ2-7; D might be TRBD1 or TRBD2, each matching 5 bases. This CDR3 is built from 16 residues. The V gene lost 8 bases and the J gene lost 3 bases, with 23 bases spanning the gap. Germline-derived CDR1 and CDR2 are SNHLY and FYNNEI. The CDR3 coding sequence is TGTGCCAGCGGGACCCCCGGGGCAGAATCTAACTACGAGCAGTACTTC. It codes for CASGTPGAESNYEQYF.

The V call is TRBV3-1, the J call TRBJ2-5, with unresolved D. V was trimmed by 4 bases and J by 5 bases, leaving 8 bases between them. In germline, CDR1 is LGHDT, CDR2 YNNKEL (reference sequence). There are 12 residues in the CDR3. The CDR3 sequence: CASSPTRETQYF. In DNA, the CDR3 is TGTGCCAGCAGCCCAACTCGCGAGACCCAGTACTTC.

This clonotype was observed a handful of times. This rearrangement joins TRBV3-1 to TRBJ2-7; tentative D call: TRBD2 (6 bases). CDR3 size: 16 residues. The V gene's germline CDR1 is LGHDT and CDR2 YNNKEL (reference sequence). Trimming removed 1 base at V and 0 bases at J, with 13 bases between. DNA for the CDR3: TGTGCCAGCAGCCAAGTAACTAGCCCGAGCTCCTACGAGCAGTACTTC. Translating it yields CASSQVTSPSSYEQYF.

This clonotype was recorded at least ten times. V usage is TRBV27 and J usage is TRBJ2-5; 9 bases align to TRBD2. CDR1 MNHEY and CDR2 SMNVEV come from the germline V gene (reference sequence). The CDR3 is 16 amino acids. J gave up 4 bases and V 8 bases, and 14 bases lay outside the gene matches. The CDR3 spells CASGFGGRALGETQYF. CDR3 nucleotide sequence: TGTGCCAGCGGGTTTGGCGGGAGGGCGTTGGGAGAGACCCAGTACTTC.

The table lists this clonotype with many counts. The gene calls are TRBV10-3 and TRBJ2-1; TRBD2 agrees at 9 bases. V trimming: 3 bases; J trimming: 6 bases; junction bases outside the gene matches: 6. CDR1 and CDR2 (germline): ENHRY, SYGVKD. This CDR3 region has 15 residues. As DNA, the CDR3 is TGTGCCATCAGTGACCCTAGCGGGAAAGGCAATGAGCAGTTCTTC. This sequence encodes CAISDPSGKGNEQFF.

This clonotype was seen repeatedly, ten times or more. V gene TRBV27 combines with J gene TRBJ1-6; no clear D gene. The CDR3 loop spans 12 amino acids. V dropped 5 bases and J dropped 7 bases, with 6 bases sitting between them. Looked up from germline, CDR1 is MNHEY and CDR2 is SMNVEV (reference sequence). Here the CDR3 DNA reads TGTGCCAGCAGTGCGACGAATTCACCCCTCCACTTT. Its protein product is CASSATNSPLHF.

The table lists this clonotype with many counts. This sequence joins TRBV20-1 and TRBJ2-1; the D gene is possibly TRBD2 (6 bases). The germline V gene has CDR1 DFQATT and CDR2 SNEGSKA (reference sequence). V was pared by 0 bases and J by 1 base, with 10 bases between. The CDR3 totals 15 residues. CDR3 residues: CSARDIADSYNEQFF. DNA for the CDR3: TGCAGTGCTAGAGATATAGCGGATTCCTACAATGAGCAGTTCTTC.

This chain uses TRBV11-2 with TRBJ2-3, with 11 bases matching TRBD2. Losses at the gene ends were 4 bases for V and 0 bases for J; bases not matched to a gene: 12. The CDR3 consists of 19 residues. Looked up from germline, CDR1 is SGHAT and CDR2 is FQNNGV. The CDR3: CASSSDRTLAGGSTDTQYF. The CDR3 DNA is TGTGCCAGCAGCTCAGACCGGACCTTAGCGGGAGGGAGCACAGATACGCAGTATTTT.

This clonotype has a count of ten or more. This chain joins TRBV20-1 and TRBJ2-5; TRBD2 might be the D (6 bases). V was pared by 3 bases and J by 7 bases, with 18 bases between. The CDR3 runs 14 residues. CDR1 DFQATT and CDR2 SNEGSKA come from the germline V gene (reference sequence). The CDR3 sequence is CSASPPGLRGTQYF. The CDR3 DNA reads as TGCAGTGCTAGTCCTCCGGGACTTAGGGGGACCCAGTACTTC.

This clonotype was counted at least ten times. The chain has TRBV11-2 and TRBJ2-4; the match to TRBD1 covers 7 bases. Losses at the gene ends were 3 bases for V and 0 bases for J; bases not matched to a gene: 2. This CDR3 contains 15 residues. Germline-derived CDR1 and CDR2 are SGHAT and FQNNGV. CDR3 nucleotides: TGTGCCAGCAGCTTTGCAGGGGGAGCCAAAAACATTCAGTACTTC. Protein sequence: CASSFAGGAKNIQYF.

This clonotype was counted at least ten times. The chain joins TRBV5-4 to TRBJ2-1; 11 nucleotides line up with TRBD2. Germline-derived CDR1 and CDR2 are SGHNT and YYREEE (reference sequence). Germline trimming cut 7 bases from V and 4 bases from J; bases unmatched to any gene: 4. CDR3 size: 14 residues. This chain's CDR3 is CASAGTSGYNEQFF. CDR3 bases: TGTGCCAGCGCCGGGACTAGCGGTTACAATGAGCAGTTCTTC.

The V gene is TRBV11-2, the J gene TRBJ1-1; D call uncertain. The CDR3 length is 13 residues. In germline, CDR1 is SGHAT, CDR2 FQNNGV. V was pared by 7 bases and J by 0 bases, with 9 bases between. CDR3 loop: CASMTDLNTEAFF. The CDR3 DNA reads TGTGCCAGCATGACGGACTTGAACACTGAAGCTTTCTTT.

Ten or more counts support this clonotype. This CDR3 is CASSSPTGGEQYF. CDR3 DNA: TGTGCCAGCAGTTCTCCGACAGGGGGAGAGCAGTACTTC. The rearrangement links TRBV12-3 or TRBV12-4 to TRBJ2-7; 9 bases are shared with TRBD1. Trimming removed 4 bases from V and 7 bases from J; junction bases left unmatched: 5. The CDR3 is 13 amino acids.

The chain has TRBV6-1 and TRBJ1-5; D is perhaps TRBD1 (5 bases). CDR1 and CDR2 from the germline V gene are MNHNS and SASEGT. CDR3 length: 14 amino acids. Trimming left V 3 bases short and J 3 bases short, with 9 bases between. The CDR3 sequence: CASSETGDNQPQHF. CDR3 sequence (DNA): TGTGCCAGCAGTGAGACGGGGGACAATCAGCCCCAGCATTTT.

The chain couples TRBV4-1 to TRBJ1-3, with D uncertain. The CDR3 consists of 14 residues. The germline V and J ends were trimmed by 4 bases and 0 bases, with 7 bases remaining between them. Germline CDR1 is MGHRA and CDR2 is YSYEKL. The CDR3 DNA reads as TGCGCCAGCAGCCCCGGAGACTCTGGAAACACCATATATTTT. This gives the protein CASSPGDSGNTIYF.

This clonotype has a count of ten or more. The V gene is TRBV6-1, the J gene TRBJ2-3; 9 bases are shared with TRBD2. V was clipped by 6 bases and J by 1 base; unmatched bases: 5. CDR3 length: 15 residues. Germline V lookup: CDR1 MNHNS, CDR2 SASEGT. The CDR3 nucleotides read TGTGCCAGCAGCTGGATAGCGGGAGGCACAGATACGCAGTATTTT. Its translation is CASSWIAGGTDTQYF.

This clonotype was detected a few times. The chain carries TRBV5-4 and TRBJ2-1, with D possibly being TRBD1 (5 bases). V was pared by 0 bases and J by 2 bases, with 12 bases between. The germline CDR1 and CDR2 sequences are SGHNT and YYREEE (reference sequence). The CDR3 sequence is 16 residues long. CDR3 sequence: CASSLVTGVAYNEQFF. The CDR3 DNA reads TGTGCCAGCAGCTTGGTAACAGGAGTAGCCTACAATGAGCAGTTCTTC.

The chain couples TRBV30 to TRBJ2-1; 7 bases fit TRBD1. With V trimmed by 2 bases and J by 7 bases, 17 bases remained unmatched. This CDR3 is 17 amino acids long. The germline gives CDR1 GTSNPN, CDR2 SVGIG (reference sequence). The CDR3 bases are TGTGCCTGGAGTCTGTATAGGGGACGACAGGGTCCAAATGAGCAGTTCTTC. As protein: CAWSLYRGRQGPNEQFF.

There are many counts of this clonotype. The rearrangement uses TRBV28 and TRBJ1-5; TRBD1 matches at 9 bases. V was pared by 4 bases and J by 2 bases, with 9 bases of the junction left unmatched. Per the germline V gene, CDR1 is MDHEN and CDR2 is SYDVKM. CDR3 length: 17 amino acids. In DNA, the CDR3 is TGTGCCAGCAGTTCCCCACAGGGGGCGGGCGGCAATCAGCCCCAGCATTTT. It codes for CASSSPQGAGGNQPQHF.

The chain links TRBV19 to TRBJ1-3; D possibly corresponds to TRBD1 (5 bases). V dropped 11 bases and J dropped 0 bases, with 14 bases sitting between them. The length of the CDR3 is 14 residues. CDR1 and CDR2 from the germline V gene are LNHDA and SQIVND (reference sequence). The CDR3 loop is CAGTRQSSGNTIYF. The CDR3 DNA reads TGTGCCGGTACCCGACAGAGCTCTGGAAACACCATATATTTT.

This clonotype occurred many times. The V call is TRBV30, the J call TRBJ1-2; D remains ambiguous. V was pared by 1 base and J by 6 bases, with 9 bases between. The CDR3 totals 12 residues. CDR1 is GTSNPN and CDR2 is SVGIG in the germline V gene (reference sequence). For the CDR3, the DNA is TGTGCCTGGAGTGGAGGGTCGGATGGCTACACCTTC. Translated, it gives CAWSGGSDGYTF. The full variable domain, with the rest looked up from reference TRBV30 and TRBJ1-2, is SQTIHQWPATLVQPVGSPLSLECTVEGTSNPNLYWYRQAAGRGLQLLFYSVGIGQISSEVPQNLSASRPQDRQFILSSKKLLLSDSGFYLCAWSGGSDGYTFGSGTRLTVV.

This clonotype appeared many times. CDR3 in amino acids: CASINEAGSPEAFF. CDR3 sequence (DNA): TGTGCCAGCATCAATGAGGCCGGTTCCCCTGAAGCTTTCTTT. The J gene is TRBJ1-1, the V gene TRBV28, with D uncertain. V shed 7 bases and J shed 6 bases, with 18 bases lying between them. Germline V lookup: CDR1 MDHEN, CDR2 SYDVKM. This CDR3 comprises 14 residues.

This clonotype was picked up many times. The chain uses TRBV27 and TRBJ2-3, with 13 bases fitting TRBD2. The CDR3 is 16 amino acids. CDR1 MNHEY and CDR2 SMNVEV come from the germline V gene (reference sequence). Trimming took 5 bases from V and 6 from J; bases not matched to a gene: 8. The CDR3 DNA reads TGTGCCAGCAGTGCGGGACTAGCGGGAATCGGGGATACGCAGTATTTT. Residues: CASSAGLAGIGDTQYF.

This clonotype has ten or more counts. V usage is TRBV7-2 and J usage is TRBJ2-5; the D gene could be TRBD1 or TRBD2 (6 bases each). The CDR3 spans 18 residues. Germline values: CDR1 SGHTA, CDR2 FQGNSA. V was cut by 8 bases and J by 5 bases, with 30 bases left in between. The CDR3 DNA sequence: TGTGCCAGCCGAGCCATGGGGGCGCGGGATAAGCCGGGGGAGACCCAGTACTTC. Translated: CASRAMGARDKPGETQYF.

This clonotype was picked up many times. The chain couples TRBV6-1 to TRBJ1-1, with TRBD1 identical over 7 bases. Germline CDR1 and CDR2: MNHNS and SASEGT. The CDR3 consists of 14 residues. The J segment lost 4 bases and the V segment lost 5 bases, leaving 7 bases of the junction unmatched. The CDR3: CASSRTGGSTEAFF. In DNA form, the CDR3 reads TGTGCCAGCAGTCGGACAGGAGGGAGCACTGAAGCTTTCTTT.

This clonotype occurred many times. Here the CDR3 DNA reads TGTGCCAGCAGCAGTTTCCCAGGGGGCGATAACTATGGCTACACCTTC. Its translation: CASSSFPGGDNYGYTF. V is TRBV7-9 and J is TRBJ1-2; 8 nucleotides match TRBD1. The germline CDR1 and CDR2 sequences are SEHNR and FQNEAQ (reference sequence). With V trimmed by 5 bases and J by 1 base, 9 bases remained unmatched. CDR3 length equals 16 residues.

CDR3 in amino acids: CSATMGSGTQYF. DNA for the CDR3: TGCAGTGCTACGATGGGATCAGGGACCCAGTACTTC. The chain joins TRBV20-1 to TRBJ2-5; no clear D gene. CDR3 length equals 12 residues. V was pared by 4 bases and J by 7 bases, with 13 bases between. Per the germline V gene, CDR1 is DFQATT and CDR2 is SNEGSKA (reference sequence).

This clonotype was observed a handful of times. The chain uses TRBV28 and TRBJ1-2, with D perhaps TRBD1 (5 bases). Trimming took off 5 bases at V and 0 bases at J, with 10 bases between the two ends. CDR3 length: 14 amino acids. Germline lookup yields CDR1 MDHEN and CDR2 SYDVKM. The CDR3 region has the DNA TGTGCCAGCAGTCCCGGGGCAGCTAACTATGGCTACACCTTC. Its protein is CASSPGAANYGYTF.